This record looks at one T cell receptor (beta chain) sequence and its context. Original processing methods: Estimation of nucleated cell counts was performed using reference gene primer amplification. Method: immunoSEQ multiplex PCR; TCRdb's copy keeps in-frame clones and lacks some. The DNA gave D and trimming, while V, J and clone size come from that table. The top ten hold about 7.2% of the sample, which has approximately 220,000 clones, around 82% seen once. These data come from a study of blood T cell repertoires in COVID-19. Study at large: Acute and convalescent COVID-19 specimens originated in the United States, Italy and Spain.

Participants came from some 23 US areas, aged roughly 18 to 95 years. Researchers sorted participants into cohorts using their self-reported clinical history. The germline V gene encodes CDR1 SNHLY and CDR2 FYNNEI. V lost 1 base to trimming and J lost 6 bases, with 10 bases between them. This CDR3 comprises 13 residues. The TCR was taken from a woman aged 40 to 50 with acute COVID-19. The sequenced material came from PBMCs or T cells enriched from blood (not recorded which). The V gene is TRBV2, the J gene TRBJ2-7; D gene ambiguous. DNA for the CDR3: TGTGCCAGCAGTGAAGGCCTGAAGCGCGAGCAGTACTTC. Protein sequence: CASSEGLKREQYF.